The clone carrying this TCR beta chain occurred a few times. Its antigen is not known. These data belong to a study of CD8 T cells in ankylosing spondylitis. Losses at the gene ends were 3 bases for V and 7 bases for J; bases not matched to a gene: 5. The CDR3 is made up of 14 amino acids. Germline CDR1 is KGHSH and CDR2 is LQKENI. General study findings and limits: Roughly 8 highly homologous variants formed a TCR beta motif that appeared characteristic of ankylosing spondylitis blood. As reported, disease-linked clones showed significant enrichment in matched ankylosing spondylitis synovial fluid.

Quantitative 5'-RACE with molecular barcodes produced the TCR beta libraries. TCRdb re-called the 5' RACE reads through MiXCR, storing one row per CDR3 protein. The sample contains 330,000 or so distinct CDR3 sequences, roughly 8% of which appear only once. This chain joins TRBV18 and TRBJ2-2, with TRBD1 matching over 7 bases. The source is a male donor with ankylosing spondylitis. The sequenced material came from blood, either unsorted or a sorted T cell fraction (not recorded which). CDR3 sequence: CASSPRQGVGELFF. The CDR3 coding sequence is TGTGCCAGCTCACCGAGGCAGGGGGTCGGGGAGCTGTTTTTT.